A single sample gave rise to the 17 T cell receptor beta chains below, sequenced in a study of blood T cells in healthy people across ages. Through a sample-barcoded 5' primer and a J-beta primer mix, a second PCR was run for roughly 7 to 12 cycles. TCRdb called the 5' RACE reads again in MiXCR, with one record for every CDR3 protein. The table has roughly 2 million distinct CDR3 sequences, roughly 52% seen once. Sequenced input: blood. All receptors derive from a woman aged 35 to 49 in good health.

J is TRBJ2-2 and V is TRBV10-2; weak D call: TRBD2 (6 bases). Germline CDR1 reads WSHSY; CDR2 reads SAAADI. This CDR3 has 16 amino acids. V lost 3 bases and J lost 4, with 15 bases in between. The CDR3 here is CASSDALAPRTGELFF. In DNA, the CDR3 is TGCGCCAGCAGTGATGCCCTAGCGCCCCGCACCGGGGAGCTGTTTTTT.

This clonotype occurred a few times. This chain uses TRBV5-8 with TRBJ2-7, with D possibly matching TRBD1 (5 bases). The V gene's germline CDR1 is SGHTS and CDR2 YDEGEE. The CDR3 covers 14 residues. V was shortened by 1 base and J by 1 base, with 9 bases between the two germline ends. CDR3: CASSLWAGSYEQYF. For the CDR3, the DNA is TGTGCCAGCAGCTTGTGGGCAGGGTCCTACGAGCAGTACTTC.

V gene TRBV4-1 combines with J gene TRBJ2-4, with unresolved D. The J call may be in error: the DNA end matches TRBJ2-5 better. The CDR3 covers 16 residues. Germline CDR1 is MGHRA and CDR2 is YSYEKL. CDR3 protein: CASSQDVGASQETQYF. CDR3 coding DNA: TGCGCCAGCAGCCAAGACGTAGGCGCCAGTCAAGAGACCCAGTACTTC.

The chain employs TRBV7-2 and TRBJ2-5; 8 bases align to TRBD2. The CDR3 extends over 15 amino acids. The V segment lost 1 base and the J segment 11 bases; nucleotides outside the gene matches: 12. CDR1 and CDR2 (germline): SGHTA, FQGNSA. In DNA form, the CDR3 reads TGTGCCAGCAGCTTAGTTGGGACTAGTCAGCCTGAGCAGTACTTC. Translation: CASSLVGTSQPEQYF.

V is TRBV28 and J is TRBJ2-5, with D perhaps matching TRBD2 (6 bases). The CDR3 spans 14 residues. V lost 6 bases and J 0 bases, leaving 11 bases between the germline ends. CDR1 is MDHEN, CDR2 SYDVKM, per germline. CDR3 loop: CASREGRNQETQYF. CDR3 DNA: TGTGCCAGCAGGGAGGGACGGAACCAAGAGACCCAGTACTTC.

This clonotype was observed a handful of times. This chain links TRBV4-2 with TRBJ2-3, with D maybe TRBD1 (6 bases). This CDR3 is 16 amino acids long. Germline-derived CDR1 and CDR2 are LGHNA and YNFKEQ. Trimming removed 0 bases at V and 2 bases at J, with 12 bases between. CDR3 bases: TGTGCCAGCAGCCAAGACCGCCAGGGGCCCACAGATACGCAGTATTTT. Its protein is CASSQDRQGPTDTQYF.

J is TRBJ1-5 and V is TRBV6-6; no clear D gene. Germline assignment: CDR1 MNHNY and CDR2 SVGAGI (reference sequence). CDR3 length equals 15 residues. The V and J ends lost 6 bases and 5 bases respectively, with 17 bases between them. CDR3 DNA sequence: TGTGCCAGCAGCCAAGGGAGTAGGTGGGATCAGCCCCAGCATTTT. This gives the protein CASSQGSRWDQPQHF.

There are many counts of this clonotype. CDR3 sequence: CASSFTGGYGYTF. The DNA of the CDR3 is TGTGCCAGCAGCTTCACAGGGGGCTATGGCTACACCTTC. This chain links TRBV7-9 with TRBJ1-2; 8 bases line up with TRBD1. Trimming at V came to 3 bases and at J to 4 bases, leaving 1 base not matched to a gene. Germline values: CDR1 SEHNR, CDR2 FQNEAQ (reference sequence). The CDR3 totals 13 residues.

The chain has TRBV11-1 and TRBJ2-7; D call uncertain. V was shortened by 6 bases and J by 0 bases, with 12 bases between the two germline ends. Germline values: CDR1 SGHAT, CDR2 FQDESV (reference sequence). This CDR3 has 14 amino acids. CDR3 nucleotide sequence: TGTGCCAGCAGGGAAAGGACGAGCTCCTACGAGCAGTACTTC. Amino acids: CASRERTSSYEQYF.

The chain employs TRBV18 and TRBJ2-3; the D is unclear. The CDR3 has 15 residues. V lost 8 bases to trimming and J lost 0 bases, with 15 bases between them. From germline, CDR1 is KGHSH and CDR2 LQKENI. CDR3 in amino acids: CASNMADLSTDTQYF. As DNA, the CDR3 is TGTGCCAGCAACATGGCGGACCTTAGCACAGATACGCAGTATTTT.

This clonotype has a single count. The chain employs TRBV5-1 and TRBJ2-3; 7 nucleotides match TRBD1. The CDR3 has 16 residues. The germline gives CDR1 SGHRS, CDR2 YFSETQ. Losses at the gene ends were 2 bases for V and 2 bases for J; bases not matched to a gene: 8. The CDR3 coding sequence is TGCGCCAGCAGCTTTTTAGGGACAGCTAACACAGATACGCAGTATTTT. Translating gives CASSFLGTANTDTQYF.

The CDR3 loop is CASTQGAGVTDTQYF. The CDR3 coding sequence is TGTGCCAGCACCCAAGGGGCGGGGGTCACAGATACGCAGTATTTT. The chain employs TRBV7-2 and TRBJ2-3, with TRBD2 matching over 7 bases. The germline CDR1 and CDR2 sequences are SGHTA and FQGNSA. The trim removed 7 bases at V and 2 bases at J, leaving 9 bases unmatched. This CDR3 contains 15 residues.

This sequence joins TRBV20-1 and TRBJ1-5; D might be TRBD1 (6 bases). The CDR3 sequence is 14 residues long. Germline V CDR1 and CDR2: DFQATT, SNEGSKA (reference sequence). V gave up 3 bases and J gave up 5 bases, with 14 bases separating them. The CDR3 region has the DNA TGCAGTGCTAGTGACCAGGGGCCGGATCAGCCCCAGCATTTT. Translated: CSASDQGPDQPQHF.

The chain employs TRBV28 and TRBJ1-5; TRBD1 might be the D (5 bases). V was pared by 8 bases and J by 3 bases, with 17 bases between. The V gene's germline CDR1 is MDHEN and CDR2 SYDVKM. The CDR3 has 15 amino acids. The CDR3 here is CASLVKTTVNQPQHF. DNA of the CDR3: TGTGCCAGCCTGGTAAAAACGACAGTCAATCAGCCCCAGCATTTT.

This chain links TRBV3-1 with TRBJ1-1; 8 bases agree with TRBD1. The CDR3 is made up of 16 amino acids. V lost 4 bases, J lost 3 bases, and 10 bases stayed unmatched. Per germline, CDR1 LGHDT and CDR2 YNNKEL (reference sequence). CDR3 in amino acids: CASSLRREQGDTEAFF. The CDR3 DNA reads TGTGCCAGCAGCCTTCGAAGGGAACAGGGGGACACTGAAGCTTTCTTT.

This clonotype was found once. The V gene is TRBV7-9, the J gene TRBJ2-1, with D possibly matching TRBD1 (5 bases). The CDR3 contains 15 residues. V lost 5 bases to trimming and J lost 6 bases, with 17 bases between them. Per the germline V gene, CDR1 is SEHNR and CDR2 is FQNEAQ (reference sequence). The DNA of the CDR3 is TGTGCCAGCAGCGCGGCCTCGACAGATACCAATGAGCAGTTCTTC. Amino acids: CASSAASTDTNEQFF.

This chain uses TRBV20-1 with TRBJ1-6; maybe TRBD1 (5 bases). Trimming left V 2 bases short and J 9 bases short, with 17 bases between. Germline loops: CDR1 DFQATT, CDR2 SNEGSKA (reference sequence). The CDR3 sequence is 15 residues long. The CDR3 nucleotides read TGCAGTGCTAGAACCAGGGCCCTAACGGGTTCACCCCTCCACTTT. Amino acids: CSARTRALTGSPLHF.